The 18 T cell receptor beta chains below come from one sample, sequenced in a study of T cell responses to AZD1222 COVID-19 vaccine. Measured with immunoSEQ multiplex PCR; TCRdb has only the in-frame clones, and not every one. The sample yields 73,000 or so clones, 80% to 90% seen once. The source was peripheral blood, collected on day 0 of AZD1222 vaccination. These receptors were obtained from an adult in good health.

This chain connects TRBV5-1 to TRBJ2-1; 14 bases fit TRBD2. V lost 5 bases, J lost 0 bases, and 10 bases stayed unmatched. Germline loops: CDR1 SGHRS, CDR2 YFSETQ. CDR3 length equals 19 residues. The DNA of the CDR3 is TGCGCCAGCAGACTCAGGACTAGCGGGGGGTTTAGCTCCTACAATGAGCAGTTCTTC. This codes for CASRLRTSGGFSSYNEQFF.

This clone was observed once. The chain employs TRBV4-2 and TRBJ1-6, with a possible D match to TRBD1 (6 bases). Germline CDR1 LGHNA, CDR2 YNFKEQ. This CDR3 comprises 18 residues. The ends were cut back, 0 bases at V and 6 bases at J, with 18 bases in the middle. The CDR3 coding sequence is TGTGCCAGCAGCCAAGAGGCTGGTAGGGACACGGGTAATTCACCCCTCCACTTT. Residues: CASSQEAGRDTGNSPLHF.

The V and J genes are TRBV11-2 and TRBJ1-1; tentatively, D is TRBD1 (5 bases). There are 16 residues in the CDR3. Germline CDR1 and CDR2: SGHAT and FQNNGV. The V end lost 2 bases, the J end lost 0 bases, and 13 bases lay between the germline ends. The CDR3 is CASSLNGGRVNTEAFF. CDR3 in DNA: TGTGCCAGCAGCTTAAATGGGGGACGGGTGAACACTGAAGCTTTCTTT.

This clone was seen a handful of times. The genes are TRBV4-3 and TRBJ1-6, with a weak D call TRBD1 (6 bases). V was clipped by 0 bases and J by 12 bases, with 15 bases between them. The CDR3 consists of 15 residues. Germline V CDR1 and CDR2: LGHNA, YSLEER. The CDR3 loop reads CASSQDFAGAGPLHF. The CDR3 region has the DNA TGCGCCAGCAGCCAAGATTTCGCAGGGGCTGGACCCCTCCACTTT.

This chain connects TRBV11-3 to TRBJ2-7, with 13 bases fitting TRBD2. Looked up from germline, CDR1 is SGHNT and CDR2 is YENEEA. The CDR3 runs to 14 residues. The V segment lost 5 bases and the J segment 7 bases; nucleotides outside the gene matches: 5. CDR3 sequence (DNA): TGTGCCAGCAGCCGGACTAGCGGGGGTGGGGAGCAGTACTTC. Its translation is CASSRTSGGGEQYF. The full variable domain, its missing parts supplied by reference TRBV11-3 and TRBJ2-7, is EAGVVQSPRYKIIEKKQPVAFWCNPISGHNTLYWYLQNLGQGPELLIRYENEEAVDDSQLPKDRFSAERLKGVDSTLKIQPAELGDSAVYLCASSRTSGGGEQYFGPGTRLTVT.

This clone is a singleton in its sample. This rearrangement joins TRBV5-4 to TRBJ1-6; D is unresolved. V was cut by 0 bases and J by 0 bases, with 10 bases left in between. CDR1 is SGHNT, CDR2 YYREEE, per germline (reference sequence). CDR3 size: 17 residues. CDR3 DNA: TGTGCCAGCAGCTTGGTCCCGGGCGGCTCCTATAATTCACCCCTCCACTTT. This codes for CASSLVPGGSYNSPLHF.

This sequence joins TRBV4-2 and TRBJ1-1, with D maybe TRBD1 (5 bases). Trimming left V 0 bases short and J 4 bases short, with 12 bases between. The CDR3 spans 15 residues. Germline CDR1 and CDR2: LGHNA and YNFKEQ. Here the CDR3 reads CASSQDFQGATEAFF. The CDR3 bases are TGTGCCAGCAGCCAAGATTTCCAGGGTGCCACTGAAGCTTTCTTT.

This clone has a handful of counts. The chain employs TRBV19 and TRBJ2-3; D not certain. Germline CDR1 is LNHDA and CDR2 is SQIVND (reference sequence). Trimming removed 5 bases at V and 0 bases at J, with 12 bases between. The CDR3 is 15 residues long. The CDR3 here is CASSEAATSTDTQYF. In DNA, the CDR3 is TGTGCCAGTAGTGAGGCAGCGACTAGCACAGATACGCAGTATTTT.

The CDR3 DNA follows: TGTGCCAGCAGGCGACAGGGGAGAAGCAATCAGCCCCAGCATTTT. Its protein is CASRRQGRSNQPQHF. This chain links TRBV28 with TRBJ1-5, with 8 bases aligning to TRBD1. Looked up from germline, CDR1 is MDHEN and CDR2 is SYDVKM. The V and J ends lost 6 bases and 1 base, in that order; junction bases with no gene match: 5. The CDR3 runs 15 residues.

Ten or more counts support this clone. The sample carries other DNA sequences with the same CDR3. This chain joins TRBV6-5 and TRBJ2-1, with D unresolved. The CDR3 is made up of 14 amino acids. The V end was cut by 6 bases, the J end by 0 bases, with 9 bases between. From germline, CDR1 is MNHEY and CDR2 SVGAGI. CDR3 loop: CASSPGFSYNEQFF. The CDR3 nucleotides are TGTGCCAGCAGCCCCGGGTTCTCCTACAATGAGCAGTTCTTC.

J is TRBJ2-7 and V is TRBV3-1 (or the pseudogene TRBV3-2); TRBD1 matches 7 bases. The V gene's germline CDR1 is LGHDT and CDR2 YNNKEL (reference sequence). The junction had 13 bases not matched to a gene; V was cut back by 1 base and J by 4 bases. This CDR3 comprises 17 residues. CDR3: CASSQGDRHSYLYEQYF. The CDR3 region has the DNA TGTGCCAGCAGCCAAGGGGACAGACACTCATACCTTTACGAGCAGTACTTC.

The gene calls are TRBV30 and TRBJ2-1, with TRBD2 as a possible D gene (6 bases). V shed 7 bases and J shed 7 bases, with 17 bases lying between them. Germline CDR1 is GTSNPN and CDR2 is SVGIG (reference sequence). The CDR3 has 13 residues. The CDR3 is CAFAGTVPNEQFF. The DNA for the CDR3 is TGTGCCTTCGCCGGGACTGTGCCTAATGAGCAGTTCTTC.

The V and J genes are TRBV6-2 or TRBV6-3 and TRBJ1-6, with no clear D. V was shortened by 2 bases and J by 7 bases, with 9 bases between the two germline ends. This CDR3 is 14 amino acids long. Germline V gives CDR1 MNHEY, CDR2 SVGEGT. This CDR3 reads CASSYEGGNSPLHF. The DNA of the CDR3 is TGTGCCAGCAGTTACGAGGGAGGAAATTCACCCCTCCACTTT.

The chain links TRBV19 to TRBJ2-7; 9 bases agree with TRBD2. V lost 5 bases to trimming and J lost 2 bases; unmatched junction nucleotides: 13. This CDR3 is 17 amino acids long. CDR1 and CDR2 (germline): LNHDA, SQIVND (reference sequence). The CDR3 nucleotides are TGTGCCAGTAGTCCATACCCGCTAGCGGGGACACCCTACGAGCAGTACTTC. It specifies CASSPYPLAGTPYEQYF.

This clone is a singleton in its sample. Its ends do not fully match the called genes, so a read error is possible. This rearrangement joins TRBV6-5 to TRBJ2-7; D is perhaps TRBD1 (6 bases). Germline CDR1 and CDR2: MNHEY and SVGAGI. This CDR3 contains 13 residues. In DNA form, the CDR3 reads TGTGCCAGCAGTTACCGACACCCGGGACACCACCTTTTC. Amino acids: CASSYRHPGHHLF.

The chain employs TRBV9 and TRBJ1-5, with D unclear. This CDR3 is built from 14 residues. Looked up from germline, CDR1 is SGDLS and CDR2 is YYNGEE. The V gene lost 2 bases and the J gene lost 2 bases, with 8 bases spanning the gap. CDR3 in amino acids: CASSVGSGNQPQHF. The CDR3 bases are TGTGCCAGCAGCGTGGGGTCAGGCAATCAGCCCCAGCATTTT. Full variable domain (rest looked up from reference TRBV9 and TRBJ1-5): DSGVTQTPKHLITATGQRVTLRCSPRSGDLSVYWYQQSLDQGLQFLIQYYNGEERAKGNILERFSAQQFPDLHSELNLSSLELGDSALYFCASSVGSGNQPQHFGDGTRLSIL.

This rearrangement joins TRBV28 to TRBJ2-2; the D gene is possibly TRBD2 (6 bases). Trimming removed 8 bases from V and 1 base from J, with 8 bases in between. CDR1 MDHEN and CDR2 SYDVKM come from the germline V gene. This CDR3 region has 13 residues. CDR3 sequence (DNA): TGTGCCAGCGCGGGGTTGAACACCGGGGAGCTGTTTTTT. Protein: CASAGLNTGELFF.

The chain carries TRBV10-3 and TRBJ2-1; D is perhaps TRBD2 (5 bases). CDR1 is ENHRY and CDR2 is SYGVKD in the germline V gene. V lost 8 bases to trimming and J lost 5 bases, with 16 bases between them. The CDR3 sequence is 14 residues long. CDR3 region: CAIPLAPADNEQFF. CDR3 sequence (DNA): TGTGCCATCCCCTTGGCCCCAGCGGACAATGAGCAGTTCTTC.